This TCR beta chain was recovered during a study of CD8 T cells in Susac syndrome. Reverse transcription of roughly 0.45 to 1 ug RNA was performed with random hexamers. TCR beta CDR3 was amplified by immunoSEQ multiplex PCR. This amplification extended across 54 Vbeta and 13 Jbeta segments. Using its own MiXCR run on the immunoSEQ multiplex PCR reads, TCRdb lists one record per CDR3 protein. Of roughly 250,000 distinct CDR3 sequences in the sample, less than 96% were seen once. The TEMRA cells underwent FACS enrichment, while the CD8+ and CD4+ T cells underwent negative isolation. CDR3 size: 12 residues. V was shortened by 7 bases and J by 0 bases, with 6 bases between the two germline ends. In regard to this clonotype: Antigen specificity is unknown.

Study-wide points: Susac syndrome CD4+ T cell repertoires showed no clonal expansion.

The rearrangement uses TRBV12-3 or TRBV12-4 and TRBJ1-1; D gene ambiguous. This receptor was taken from a human donor with Susac syndrome. Sequencing was performed on CD4+ T cells from PBMCs. DNA for the CDR3: TGTGCCAGCACCGTACTGAACACTGAAGCTTTCTTT. This translates into CASTVLNTEAFF.